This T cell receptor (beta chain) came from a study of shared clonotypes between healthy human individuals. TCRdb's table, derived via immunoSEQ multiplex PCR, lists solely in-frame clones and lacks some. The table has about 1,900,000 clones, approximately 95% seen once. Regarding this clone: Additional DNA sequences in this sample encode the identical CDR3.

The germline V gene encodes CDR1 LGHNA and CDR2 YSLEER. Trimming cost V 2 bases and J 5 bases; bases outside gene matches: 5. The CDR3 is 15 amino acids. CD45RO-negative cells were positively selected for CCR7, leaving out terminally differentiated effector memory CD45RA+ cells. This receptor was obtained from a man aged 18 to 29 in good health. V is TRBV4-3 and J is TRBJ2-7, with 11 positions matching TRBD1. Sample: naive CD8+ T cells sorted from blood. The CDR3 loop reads CASSQRTGGLNEQYF. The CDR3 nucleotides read TGCGCCAGCAGCCAACGGACAGGGGGCCTAAACGAGCAGTACTTC.